This TCR beta chain is drawn from a study of blood T cell repertoires in COVID-19. The CDR3 loop spans 17 amino acids. Unmatched junction bases numbered 15, after V lost 3 bases and J lost 10 bases. Profiled with immunoSEQ multiplex PCR; TCRdb holds only in-frame clones, not every one. Here the sample spans a few hundred thousand clones, about nine tenths being singletons. Sequencing was performed on PBMCs or T cells enriched from blood (not recorded which). This rearrangement joins TRBV23-1 to TRBJ2-1, with 10 nucleotides matching TRBD2. TRBV23-1 is reported as an ORF; its role is uncertain. The source of this sequence is a young woman who had recovered from COVID-19. The CDR3 region is CASSQPTEAGGDFEQFF. The CDR3 DNA follows: TGCGCCAGCAGTCAGCCGACAGAAGCGGGGGGGGATTTCGAGCAGTTCTTC.